This TCR beta chain originates from a study of radiation and T cells in renal cell carcinoma. Study observations and caveats: Compared with controls, irradiated tumors had more, larger dominant CDR3 motifs. In nephrectomy-only tumors, top 100 clonotypes averaged around 45%, versus approximately 54% irradiated.

The sample's treatment: treatment-naive control, cytoreductive nephrectomy. Germline V CDR1 and CDR2: SGHRS, YFSETQ. V shed 5 bases, J shed 4 bases, and the junction held 10 bases outside the gene matches. This CDR3 region has 15 residues. Here immunoSEQ multiplex PCR was the method, and the copy in TCRdb shows in-frame clones only, minus some. In the table there are approximately 3,700 clones, approximately 83% of which are singletons. A note on this clone: Its specificity is unknown.

The receptor's source is a man aged 45-60 years with renal cell carcinoma. The sample here was tumor tissue, taken from a patient whose treatment was nephrectomy without radiotherapy. The genes are TRBV5-1 and TRBJ2-7; 9 bases line up with TRBD1. The CDR3: CASRHGTGLRYEQYF. The CDR3 region has the DNA TGCGCCAGCAGACATGGGACAGGGCTTCGGTACGAGCAGTACTTC.